This section outlines one TCR beta chain sequence together with its context. As yet, its antigen is unknown. Data came from immunoSEQ multiplex PCR; TCRdb stores just in-frame clones and leaves some out. Among over 25,000 clones, 83% were seen once, and the ten largest hold just over 5%. These data originate in a study of neoadjuvant nivolumab and ipilimumab in lung cancer. Study conclusions and caveats: Resected-tumor TCR richness correlated positively with pretherapy blood richness. TCR clonality did not significantly correlate with pathologic tumor regression.

In germline, CDR1 is SGHRS, CDR2 YFSETQ. The CDR3 loop spans 16 amino acids. The V gene lost 4 bases and the J gene lost 7 bases, with 21 bases spanning the gap. Sequencing was performed on tumor tissue, taken after neoadjuvant nivolumab, alone or with ipilimumab, at or shortly before surgery. The origin of this receptor is an adult with non-small cell lung cancer. The chain has TRBV5-1 and TRBJ2-4; a weak D match, TRBD2 (6 bases). This chain's CDR3 is CASSGGSGPPSNIQYF. Here the CDR3 DNA reads TGCGCCAGCAGCGGGGGGTCGGGACCACCCAGTAACATTCAGTACTTC.